This TCR beta chain was sequenced during a study of blood T cells in healthy people across ages. This clonotype came up many times. The CDR3 consists of 12 residues. Trimming removed 6 bases from V and 5 bases from J, with 13 bases in between. Germline V gene sequence: CDR1 DFQATT, CDR2 SNEGSKA (reference sequence). The donors, healthy Caucasians from Russia, were aged 6 to 90. Researchers report isolating at least 6 million PBMCs per sample. Next came a second PCR, run for about 7 to 12 cycles, which used a sample-barcoded 5' primer along with a J-beta primer mix. From the 5' RACE reads, TCRdb called clonotypes with MiXCR, one entry per CDR3 protein. The sample has 800,000 to 950,000 distinct CDR3 sequences, under 35% seen once; the top ten hold approximately 10%. This sample was also put to use in a study of T cells of mothers and their children.

The chain is built from TRBV20-1 and TRBJ2-5; D possibly corresponds to TRBD1 (5 bases). This clonotype was obtained from a woman between 40 and 50 years old in good health. Sequencing was performed on blood. Here the CDR3 DNA reads TGCAGTGCCCCGGACATTTTGGAGACCCAGTACTTC. Its translation is CSAPDILETQYF.